The 32 T cell receptor beta chains below all came from one sample that was sequenced in a study of Ad26.COV2.S vaccination and SARS-CoV-2 variants (dated by TCRdb to the early 2020s). The sample's treatment or condition label, decoded: 19 received Ad26.COV2.S at low or high dose, single or two shots; 5 received placebo; per-sample allocation not given. For vaccine and placebo recipients, repertoires were sequenced using samples collected on day 63 after the first injection. The protocol used for the library was the immunoSEQ multiplex PCR assay. TCRdb re-hosts the immuneACCESS table, in-frame sequences only. Its copies lack some clones; in the studies checked, an unresolved V gene accounts for under half of them, and the cause for the rest is not known. The sample has a few hundred thousand clones on record, 85% to 90% of them singletons. Together, the top ten hold less than 4.5% of the sample.

The sample here was peripheral blood, taken in a trial of Ad26.COV2.S vaccine versus placebo. The receptors were sampled from a person between 18 and 65 years old who received the Ad26.COV2.S COVID-19 vaccine or a placebo.

The J gene is TRBJ2-7, the V gene TRBV30; D may be TRBD2 (6 bases). The CDR3 runs 14 residues. CDR1 is GTSNPN and CDR2 is SVGIG in the germline V gene (reference sequence). V lost 1 base and J 5 bases, leaving 15 bases between the germline ends. The CDR3 nucleotides are TGTGCCTGGAGTGACGGGACGGGGGTTAACGAGCAGTACTTC. Its protein is CAWSDGTGVNEQYF.

A single count supports this clone. This chain joins TRBV4-2 and TRBJ2-1; 8 positions match TRBD1. The length of the CDR3 is 15 residues. Germline assignment: CDR1 LGHNA and CDR2 YNFKEQ. The ends lost 6 bases at V and 1 base at J; junction bases unmatched: 5. The CDR3 DNA is TGTGCCAGCAGACTTAGGACAGGGTCCTACAATGAGCAGTTCTTC. Translating it yields CASRLRTGSYNEQFF.

The J gene is TRBJ2-2, the V gene TRBV11-2; D is perhaps TRBD2 (5 bases). V lost 1 base and J 6 bases, leaving 9 bases between the germline ends. Germline values: CDR1 SGHAT, CDR2 FQNNGV. The CDR3 runs to 14 residues. The CDR3 coding sequence is TGTGCCAGCAGCTTAGTGTCCGGGGCCGGGGAGCTGTTTTTT. It yields the protein CASSLVSGAGELFF.

The chain is built from TRBV4-2 and TRBJ2-3; D uncertain. Per germline, CDR1 LGHNA and CDR2 YNFKEQ. CDR3 length equals 13 residues. V dropped 0 bases and J dropped 5 bases, with 6 bases sitting between them. The CDR3 loop is CASSQDSGDTQYF. CDR3 DNA sequence: TGTGCCAGCAGCCAAGATTCAGGAGATACGCAGTATTTT.

The count of this clone is one. The CDR3 nucleotides are TGCGCAGCAGGCACAACGAACACCGGGGAGCTGTTTTTT. Translating gives CAAGTTNTGELFF. V usage is TRBV4-1 and J usage is TRBJ2-2; D call uncertain. Germline V gene data show CDR1 as MGHRA and CDR2 as YSYEKL. The CDR3 is made up of 13 amino acids.

The chain joins TRBV27 to TRBJ2-5; the match to TRBD1 covers 8 bases. The ends lost 5 bases at V and 5 bases at J; junction bases unmatched: 13. CDR1 is MNHEY and CDR2 is SMNVEV in the germline V gene (reference sequence). This CDR3 contains 16 residues. CDR3 nucleotides: TGTGCCAGCAGTCCCCCGGACAGGGCAAGGAGGGAGACCCAGTACTTC. It encodes CASSPPDRARRETQYF.

This rearrangement joins TRBV6-6 to TRBJ2-2; 7 positions agree with TRBD2. V gave up 5 bases and J gave up 6 bases; unmatched junction bases: 6. CDR3 length: 14 residues. Germline V gene data show CDR1 as MNHNY and CDR2 as SVGAGI (reference sequence). The CDR3 spells CASSPKTSSGELFF. In nucleotides, the CDR3 is TGTGCCAGCAGTCCAAAGACTAGCTCCGGGGAGCTGTTTTTT.

The V gene is TRBV3-1 (or the pseudogene TRBV3-2), the J gene TRBJ1-2; 7 nucleotides match TRBD1. V was clipped by 3 bases and J by 8 bases; unmatched bases: 9. CDR1 is LGHDT and CDR2 is YNNKEL in the germline V gene (reference sequence). CDR3 length: 14 amino acids. CDR3 nucleotides: TGTGCCAGCAGCCACTTACAGGGGACGCGGGGCTACACCTTC. Its translation is CASSHLQGTRGYTF.

The chain joins TRBV7-2 to TRBJ2-5, with TRBD1 as a possible D gene (6 bases). Trimming removed 5 bases from V and 5 bases from J, with 15 bases in between. The CDR3 length is 14 residues. Germline CDR1 reads SGHTA; CDR2 reads FQGNSA. Here the CDR3 DNA reads TGTGCCAGCAGCCCAGGGGCTAGCTGGGAGACCCAGTACTTC. Amino acids: CASSPGASWETQYF.

The rearrangement links TRBV18 to TRBJ2-1; TRBD1 agrees at 8 bases. CDR1 and CDR2 (germline): KGHSH, LQKENI. The CDR3 sequence is 14 residues long. J was trimmed by 8 bases and V by 3 bases; bases with no gene match: 6. CDR3 residues: CASSPQGARDEQFF. In DNA, the CDR3 is TGTGCCAGCTCACCTCAGGGGGCGCGGGATGAGCAGTTCTTC.

The V call is TRBV3-1 (or the pseudogene TRBV3-2), the J call TRBJ2-3; TRBD2 matches at 8 bases. The CDR3 spans 16 residues. V gave up 4 bases and J gave up 3 bases; unmatched junction bases: 9. Germline V CDR1 and CDR2: LGHDT, YNNKEL (reference sequence). This chain's CDR3 is CASSPHPGLDTDTQYF. Written as DNA, the CDR3 is TGTGCCAGCAGCCCCCACCCGGGACTAGATACAGATACGCAGTATTTT.

This chain connects TRBV5-4 to TRBJ2-1; 10 positions agree with TRBD1. Germline CDR1 and CDR2: SGHNT and YYREEE (reference sequence). V shed 4 bases, J shed 4 bases, and the junction held 5 bases outside the gene matches. CDR3 length: 15 amino acids. CDR3: CASSKDRGEYNEQFF. CDR3 in DNA: TGTGCCAGCAGCAAGGACAGGGGGGAATACAATGAGCAGTTCTTC.

The chain has TRBV27 and TRBJ2-4; D tentatively fits TRBD1 or TRBD2 (7 bases each). The germline V gene has CDR1 MNHEY and CDR2 SMNVEV (reference sequence). V was trimmed by 8 bases and J by 0 bases, leaving 20 bases between them. CDR3 length equals 17 residues. The CDR3 here is CASGNPRGGRAKNIQYF. Here the CDR3 DNA reads TGTGCCAGCGGAAACCCCAGGGGGGGAAGAGCCAAAAACATTCAGTACTTC.

The chain recombines TRBV18 with TRBJ2-2, with D possibly being TRBD1 (5 bases). Trimming pared 1 base from V and 3 bases from J, leaving 15 bases between. There are 17 residues in the CDR3. Per the germline V gene, CDR1 is KGHSH and CDR2 is LQKENI. CDR3 nucleotides: TGTGCCAGCTCACCACACGGTGGGGCAGGGTACACCGGGGAGCTGTTTTTT. This encodes CASSPHGGAGYTGELFF. Full variable domain (rest looked up from reference TRBV18 and TRBJ2-2): NAGVMQNPRHLVRRRGQEARLRCSPMKGHSHVYWYRQLPEEGLKFMVYLQKENIIDESGMPKERFSAEFPKEGPSILRIQQVVRGDSAAYFCASSPHGGAGYTGELFFGEGSRLTVL.

In its sample, this clone was seen once. V and J are TRBV5-5 and TRBJ2-7; D not resolved. Germline V gives CDR1 SGHKS, CDR2 YYEKEE (reference sequence). The CDR3 loop spans 13 amino acids. Trimming took 2 bases from V and 2 from J, leaving 8 bases between them. Here the CDR3 DNA reads TGTGCCAGCAGCTTCCCGGGCCCCTACGAGCAGTACTTC. Its translation is CASSFPGPYEQYF.

This chain joins TRBV4-1 and TRBJ2-3; D gene unclear. The ends were cut back, 1 base at V and 6 bases at J, with 11 bases in the middle. Germline V gene data show CDR1 as MGHRA and CDR2 as YSYEKL. The CDR3 is 14 amino acids. In DNA, the CDR3 is TGCGCCAGCAGCCAAGGCTCACCGGCGGATACGCAGTATTTT. As protein: CASSQGSPADTQYF.

The chain's CDR3 is CASSHERVNEKLFF. For the CDR3, the DNA is TGCGCCAGCAGCCATGAAAGGGTTAATGAAAAACTGTTTTTT. The rearrangement uses TRBV4-3 and TRBJ1-4; D uncertain. CDR1 is LGHNA and CDR2 is YSLEER in the germline V gene. The ends were cut back, 3 bases at V and 4 bases at J, with 9 bases in the middle. CDR3 length equals 14 residues.

This chain uses TRBV12-3 or TRBV12-4 with TRBJ1-5, with 9 bases lining up with TRBD1. Trimming took 6 bases from V and 8 from J; bases not matched to a gene: 5. The CDR3 spans 13 residues. In DNA form, the CDR3 reads TGTGCCAGCAGCTGGGACAGGGAGGAGCCCCAGCATTTT. This sequence encodes CASSWDREEPQHF.

The rearrangement links TRBV6-1 to TRBJ1-1, with TRBD1 as a possible D gene (5 bases). The CDR3 has 18 amino acids. V lost 4 bases to trimming and J lost 3 bases, with 24 bases between them. Looked up from germline, CDR1 is MNHNS and CDR2 is SASEGT. CDR3 nucleotide sequence: TGTGCCAGCAGTGGTTACGGAGACAGACTAAGCAGGGACACTGAAGCTTTCTTT. Translating it yields CASSGYGDRLSRDTEAFF.

This clone was seen only a few times. The chain joins TRBV4-3 to TRBJ2-1; 9 nucleotides agree with TRBD2. V shed 0 bases and J 7 bases; nucleotides not matched to a gene: 13. In germline, CDR1 is LGHNA, CDR2 YSLEER. This CDR3 comprises 18 residues. The CDR3 region has the DNA TGCGCCAGCAGCCAAGAATCCCCCCTCGCGGGGGGGCTGAATGAGCAGTTCTTC. It encodes CASSQESPLAGGLNEQFF.

The rearrangement joins TRBV7-9 to TRBJ1-1; D ambiguous. The ends were cut back, 6 bases at V and 3 bases at J, with 5 bases in the middle. Germline assignment: CDR1 SEHNR and CDR2 FQNEAQ (reference sequence). CDR3 length: 11 residues. The CDR3 nucleotides are TGTGCCAGCAGACAAGACACTGAAGCTTTCTTT. It specifies CASRQDTEAFF. Combining the CDR3 with reference TRBV7-9 and TRBJ1-1 gives the whole variable domain DTGVSQNPRHKITKRGQNVTFRCDPISEHNRLYWYRQTLGQGPEFLTYFQNEAQLEKSRLLSDRFSAERPKGSFSTLEIQRTEQGDSAMYLCASRQDTEAFFGQGTRLTVV.

This chain links TRBV6-2 or TRBV6-3 with TRBJ1-5, with 7 bases that match TRBD1. V gave up 2 bases and J gave up 9 bases; unmatched junction bases: 4. This CDR3 contains 13 residues. CDR1 and CDR2 from the germline V gene are MNHEY and SVGEGT. Written as DNA, the CDR3 is TGTGCCAGCAGTTACGACAGGGCCCTGCCCCAGCATTTT. Translating it yields CASSYDRALPQHF.

The rearrangement uses TRBV29-1 and TRBJ2-3; D call uncertain. Between the trimmed V and J ends, which lost 7 bases and 3 bases, there was a span of 11 bases. Per germline, CDR1 SQVTM and CDR2 ANQGSEA. The CDR3 runs 12 residues. The DNA for the CDR3 is TGCAGCGCCCGCTCGTTTACAGATACGCAGTATTTT. Translated, it gives CSARSFTDTQYF.

V usage is TRBV4-3 and J usage is TRBJ2-7; 7 bases are a match to TRBD2. CDR1 is LGHNA and CDR2 is YSLEER in the germline V gene. Trimming took 1 base from V and 4 from J; bases not matched to a gene: 7. The CDR3 length is 15 residues. In nucleotides, the CDR3 is TGCGCCAGCAGCCAAGGTTTTGCGGGGGAGTACGAGCAGTACTTC. Translation: CASSQGFAGEYEQYF.

CDR3 DNA: TGCGCCAGCAGATATCTACCAGGGACCGGGGAGCTGTTTTTT. Its translation is CASRYLPGTGELFF. The chain employs TRBV4-1 and TRBJ2-2, with D tentatively TRBD1 (5 bases). CDR3 length: 14 residues. Trimming cost V 6 bases and J 5 bases, with 13 bases left between them. Germline values: CDR1 MGHRA, CDR2 YSYEKL.

The V and J genes are TRBV15 and TRBJ1-5; 7 bases agree with TRBD1. The V gene's germline CDR1 is LNHNV and CDR2 YYDKDF (reference sequence). This CDR3 has 16 amino acids. J was trimmed by 6 bases and V by 0 bases; bases with no gene match: 8. This CDR3 is CATSRERQGVGQPQHF. The CDR3 nucleotides are TGTGCCACCAGCAGAGAGCGACAGGGAGTAGGTCAGCCCCAGCATTTT.

The J gene is TRBJ2-3, the V gene TRBV4-1, with 11 positions matching TRBD2. J lost 0 bases, V lost 4 bases, and 9 bases had no gene match. The CDR3 contains 18 residues. Looked up from germline, CDR1 is MGHRA and CDR2 is YSYEKL. The CDR3 DNA is TGCGCCAGCAGCCTCACACAAGCTAGCGGGGGGAGCACAGATACGCAGTATTTT. It encodes CASSLTQASGGSTDTQYF.

The chain combines TRBV29-1 with TRBJ1-2; 7 bases fit TRBD1. Germline-derived CDR1 and CDR2 are SQVTM and ANQGSEA. The CDR3 is made up of 13 amino acids. Trimming cost V 3 bases and J 7 bases; bases outside gene matches: 8. The CDR3 here is CSVDERGGSGYTF. The DNA for the CDR3 is TGCAGCGTTGACGAACGAGGGGGCAGTGGCTACACCTTC.

The chain carries TRBV28 and TRBJ2-5; 14 positions match TRBD2. Germline V gene data show CDR1 as MDHEN and CDR2 as SYDVKM. The CDR3 totals 17 residues. V was clipped by 4 bases and J by 2 bases; unmatched bases: 6. CDR3 region: CASSSPWTSGGQETQYF. In nucleotides, the CDR3 is TGTGCCAGCAGTTCCCCCTGGACTAGCGGGGGGCAAGAGACCCAGTACTTC.

Remarks on this clone: One end of the junction is discordant with germline, which a read error may explain. The rearrangement joins TRBV7-9 to TRBJ2-7; 14 nucleotides match TRBD2. CDR3 size: 12 residues. Germline values: CDR1 SEHNR, CDR2 FQNEAQ (reference sequence). Here the CDR3 reads CASSWTSGGLFF. The DNA for the CDR3 is TGTGCCAGCAGCTGGACTAGCGGGGGGTTGTTCTTC.

J is TRBJ2-1 and V is TRBV5-4; D is uncertain. CDR3 size: 14 residues. Germline CDR1 and CDR2: SGHNT and YYREEE (reference sequence). Trimming removed 1 base from V and 5 bases from J, with 10 bases in between. The CDR3 here is CASSLKYQDNEQFF. CDR3 sequence (DNA): TGTGCCAGCAGCTTGAAGTACCAGGACAATGAGCAGTTCTTC.

This rearrangement joins TRBV29-1 to TRBJ1-2; 12 nucleotides match TRBD1. Germline V lookup: CDR1 SQVTM, CDR2 ANQGSEA. CDR3 length equals 15 residues. V lost 6 bases to trimming and J lost 2 bases; unmatched junction nucleotides: 7. CDR3 amino acids: CSVDGTGGGNYGYTF. CDR3 DNA: TGCAGCGTGGACGGGACAGGGGGCGGAAACTATGGCTACACCTTC.